Listed below are T cell receptor beta chains from one sample, sequenced in a study of long-term antiretroviral therapy in people with HIV. This table comes from immunoSEQ multiplex PCR, and its TCRdb copy is limited to in-frame clones, with some not included. The profile shows 15,000 to 20,000 clones, around four fifths of them singletons. The specimen was unsorted PBMCs, collected approximately 2.5 years before starting antiretroviral therapy. The receptors shown here come from a woman aged 45-65 years with HIV. Each CDR3 is given with its conserved first and last residue. Fields, in order: clone size, J gene, V gene, CDR3 protein. Size tells how often a clone was seen (once, few, many) or the class of an expanded clone, and some rows leave it out.

size: NA
J: TRBJ1-5
V: TRBV2
CDR3: CASTSDFSSNQPQHF

size: medium-sized
J: TRBJ2-7
V: TRBV12-5
CDR3: CASGFGTGYEQYF

size: once
J: TRBJ1-1
V: TRBV6-6
CDR3: CASSSQGSGNAFF

size: NA
J: TRBJ1-6
V: TRBV15
CDR3: CATSRSRTAIGSPLHF

size: NA
J: TRBJ1-3
V: TRBV19
CDR3: CASTPLGGAIYF

size: NA
J: TRBJ1-5
V: TRBV19
CDR3: CASSIVWERGGQPQHF

size: NA
J: TRBJ2-6
V: TRBV19
CDR3: CASSPKGRRGGSGANVLTF

size: NA
J: TRBJ1-6
V: TRBV5-1
CDR3: CASSYDLLKSPLHF

size: NA
J: TRBJ1-2
V: TRBV2
CDR3: CASSSRETGSYGYTF

size: NA
J: TRBJ1-1
V: TRBV27
CDR3: CASTGGMNTEAFF

size: NA
J: TRBJ2-3
V: TRBV6-5
CDR3: CASRSSGGPDTQYF

size: NA
J: TRBJ1-1
V: TRBV30
CDR3: CAWSTLSAEAFF

size: NA
J: TRBJ2-7
V: TRBV11-2
CDR3: CASSLGVSGNFREQYF

size: NA
J: TRBJ2-5
V: TRBV11-2
CDR3: CASSLVQGGGRETQYF

size: NA
J: TRBJ1-2
V: TRBV2
CDR3: CASSEASGLGYYGYTF

size: NA
J: TRBJ2-5
V: TRBV2
CDR3: CARDKNPDRDVLETQYF

size: NA
J: TRBJ2-1
V: TRBV2
CDR3: CASSEASGGANEQFF

size: NA
J: TRBJ1-1
V: TRBV18
CDR3: CASSPRDRENTEAFF

size: NA
J: TRBJ1-2
V: TRBV18
CDR3: CASAFQGDYGYTF

size: NA
J: TRBJ2-5
V: TRBV20-1
CDR3: CSASFRVTQYF

size: NA
J: TRBJ2-2
V: TRBV2
CDR3: CASRLGGAANTGELFF

size: NA
J: TRBJ1-4
V: TRBV7-9
CDR3: CASSSLDEKLFF

size: NA
J: TRBJ2-7
V: TRBV6-1
CDR3: CASSEAVTAGESYEQYF

size: NA
J: TRBJ2-5
V: TRBV4-1
CDR3: CASSQDRAGAWGTQYF

size: few
J: TRBJ1-2
V: TRBV2
CDR3: CASSLPGLGQREKGYTF

size: NA
J: TRBJ2-5
V: TRBV2
CDR3: CASSASTSGVKTQYF

size: few
J: TRBJ1-6
V: TRBV7-9
CDR3: CASSSGQGGSPLHF

size: NA
J: TRBJ1-2
V: TRBV6-1
CDR3: CASSEPRAGYGYTF

size: NA
J: TRBJ1-2
V: TRBV21-1
CDR3: CASSKWEDRGYTF

size: NA
J: TRBJ2-7
V: TRBV6-1
CDR3: CASSESSQREQYF

size: NA
J: TRBJ2-1
V: TRBV5-1
CDR3: CASSLWGDEQFF

size: once
J: TRBJ2-7
V: TRBV2
CDR3: CASRPGQGAYEQYF

size: NA
J: TRBJ2-1
V: TRBV7-3
CDR3: CASSLAGGPSEQFF

size: NA
J: TRBJ2-1
V: TRBV27
CDR3: CASRRDRGGEQFF

size: NA
J: TRBJ2-5
V: TRBV7-3
CDR3: CASSTPGQGAGETQYF

size: NA
J: TRBJ2-3
V: TRBV5-8
CDR3: CASSYSRGTDTQYF

size: once
J: TRBJ1-5
V: TRBV18
CDR3: CASSPDRGGNQPQHF